This entry describes one T cell receptor beta chain. What it recognizes is unknown. This CDR3 has 16 residues. CDR1 and CDR2 from the germline V gene are SGHNT and YYREEE (reference sequence). The source of the sample is a study of monozygotic twins with inflammatory bowel disease. Overall study results and limits: Any single strong signal or clonotype tied to IBD lacked support.

The RNA usage for each TCR library was about 3.5 ug of total RNA. With the 5' RACE reads reprocessed, TCRdb shows one record per CDR3 protein and no DNA. The sample data list about 450,000 distinct CDR3 sequences. The sequenced material came from blood. The source is a human donor with ulcerative colitis or Crohn's disease, or a healthy co-twin of an affected twin (not recorded which). This sequence joins TRBV5-4 and TRBJ2-4; with no DNA, the TCRdb D assignment of TRBD1 cannot be verified. Here the CDR3 reads CASSSDREGAKNIQYF.